The T cell receptor beta chain described here comes from a study of beta chain features in type 1 diabetes. The sequenced template was cDNA made from the entire isolated RNA. This table comes from immunoSEQ multiplex PCR, and its TCRdb copy is limited to in-frame clones, with some not included. The data contain under 250,000 clones, 25% to 30% of them singletons. This clone was detected a few times. This CDR3 contains 12 residues. Germline CDR1 SGHTA, CDR2 FQGNSA. Trimming removed 5 bases at V and 4 bases at J, with 8 bases between. The sequence came from a man younger than 40 in good health. The chain joins TRBV7-2 to TRBJ2-5; D remains ambiguous. The sequenced material came from central memory CD4+ T cells from blood. CDR3 sequence (DNA): TGTGCCAGCAGCCCCCGCGTAGAGACCCAGTACTTC. This encodes CASSPRVETQYF.